Following are 29 T cell receptor beta chains from one sample sequenced in a study of cytomegalovirus exposure and HLA in healthy donors. It was with 60 Vbeta and 13 Jbeta primers that the PCR ran. Sequencing was performed with immunoSEQ multiplex PCR; in TCRdb, only in-frame clones are kept and a portion is missing. This sample has roughly 66,000 clones, with around 64% found just once. Sequencing was carried out using PBMCs. The receptors were gathered from a woman aged 50 to 65 in good health and CMV-seronegative.

There are a few counts of this clone. V usage is TRBV7-8 and J usage is TRBJ2-3; D remains ambiguous. The germline CDR1 and CDR2 sequences are SGHVS and FQNEAQ. This CDR3 has 16 residues. V gave up 1 base and J gave up 0 bases, with 11 bases separating them. CDR3 amino acids: CASSLVQRTSTDTQYF. CDR3 nucleotide sequence: TGTGCCAGCAGCTTAGTGCAGCGAACTAGCACAGATACGCAGTATTTT.

The rearrangement joins TRBV10-3 to TRBJ2-1; TRBD2 agrees at 10 bases. The CDR3 totals 18 residues. Germline V gene data show CDR1 as ENHRY and CDR2 as SYGVKD. Trimming took 0 bases from V and 7 from J; bases not matched to a gene: 12. CDR3 DNA: TGTGCCATCAGTGAGTCGACTGCGAGCGGGAGGGCTATAAATGAGCAGTTCTTC. As protein: CAISESTASGRAINEQFF.

The chain recombines TRBV5-6 with TRBJ1-2; D unresolved. In germline, CDR1 is SGHDT, CDR2 YYEEEE. V was clipped by 0 bases and J by 0 bases, with 9 bases between them. The CDR3 is made up of 15 amino acids. The CDR3 DNA reads TGTGCCAGCAGCTTGGAAACAGCCGCTAACTATGGCTACACCTTC. Translation gives CASSLETAANYGYTF.

The V call is TRBV4-2, the J call TRBJ2-5, with D hard to call. The DNA end is more similar to TRBJ2-7, so the J call may be wrong. The length of the CDR3 is 13 residues. Looked up from germline, CDR1 is LGHNA and CDR2 is YNFKEQ. The CDR3 spells CASSQETRSEQYF. CDR3 DNA: TGTGCCAGCAGCCAAGAAACGAGGAGCGAGCAGTACTTC.

The chain couples TRBV4-1 to TRBJ2-1; the D gene is possibly TRBD1 (5 bases). The ends were cut back, 0 bases at V and 2 bases at J, with 14 bases in the middle. Germline V gives CDR1 MGHRA, CDR2 YSYEKL. CDR3 size: 17 residues. CDR3 sequence: CASSQEEGDPAYNEQFF. The CDR3 DNA follows: TGCGCCAGCAGCCAAGAAGAAGGGGATCCTGCCTACAATGAGCAGTTCTTC.

The table lists this clone with a few counts. V and J are TRBV13 and TRBJ2-3, with D possibly TRBD2 on 5 matching bases. Germline CDR1 and CDR2: PRHDT and FYEKMQ (reference sequence). Trimming shortened V by 4 bases and J by 7 bases, and 21 bases separated the two germline ends. This CDR3 region has 16 residues. The CDR3 DNA follows: TGTGCCAGCAGCTCCCTACTAGAACCTGGAAAGAATACGCAGTATTTT. This translates into CASSSLLEPGKNTQYF.

This clone appeared once. V usage is TRBV5-6 and J usage is TRBJ2-1; no definite D call. V shed 4 bases and J shed 0 bases, with 14 bases lying between them. This CDR3 contains 16 residues. Germline loops: CDR1 SGHDT, CDR2 YYEEEE. The CDR3 DNA sequence: TGTGCCAGCAGCCGTAAGTTTAGCTACTCCTACAATGAGCAGTTCTTC. Residues: CASSRKFSYSYNEQFF.

The chain joins TRBV28 to TRBJ1-3; D is ambiguous. V was trimmed by 6 bases and J by 0 bases, leaving 6 bases between them. CDR3 length: 13 residues. Germline V gives CDR1 MDHEN, CDR2 SYDVKM. CDR3 nucleotide sequence: TGTGCCAGCAGCTTCGGCTCTGGAAACACCATATATTTT. Its translation: CASSFGSGNTIYF.

The CDR3 DNA reads as TGCGCCAGCAGCCAAGATAAGGGCGCGGGAGGCTACGAGCAGTACTTC. This sequence encodes CASSQDKGAGGYEQYF. This rearrangement joins TRBV4-3 to TRBJ2-7; 8 bases fit TRBD2. The ends lost 0 bases at V and 3 bases at J; junction bases unmatched: 7. The germline CDR1 and CDR2 sequences are LGHNA and YSLEER. The length of the CDR3 is 16 residues.

This clone was seen more than once but under ten times. The chain joins TRBV5-6 to TRBJ2-7; tentative D call: TRBD1 (6 bases). CDR1 and CDR2 (germline): SGHDT, YYEEEE. This CDR3 has 15 residues. The V end was cut by 3 bases, the J end by 3 bases, with 16 bases between. The CDR3 protein is CASSSLRDTIYEQYF. In DNA, the CDR3 is TGTGCCAGCAGCTCACTCCGGGACACGATCTACGAGCAGTACTTC.

This chain uses TRBV29-1 with TRBJ2-3; a possible D gene is TRBD2 (5 bases). Trimming took 1 base from V and 0 from J, leaving 8 bases between them. CDR1 is SQVTM, CDR2 ANQGSEA, per germline. This CDR3 comprises 14 residues. CDR3 protein: CSVEARTSTDTQYF. CDR3 DNA sequence: TGCAGCGTTGAAGCCCGGACTAGCACAGATACGCAGTATTTT.

The chain carries TRBV2 and TRBJ2-1; 7 nucleotides match TRBD2. Germline V gene lookup returns CDR1 SNHLY and CDR2 FYNNEI. With V trimmed by 4 bases and J by 5 bases, 8 bases remained unmatched. The CDR3 runs to 15 residues. The CDR3 loop is CASSGRLADNNEQFF. The CDR3 DNA follows: TGTGCCAGCAGTGGAAGGCTAGCGGATAACAATGAGCAGTTCTTC. Full variable domain (outside the CDR3, taken from reference TRBV2 and TRBJ2-1): EPEVTQTPSHQVTQMGQEVILRCVPISNHLYFYWYRQILGQKVEFLVSFYNNEISEKSEIFDDQFSVERPDGSNFTLKIRSTKLEDSAMYFCASSGRLADNNEQFFGPGTRLTVL.

The V and J genes are TRBV5-1 and TRBJ1-4, with unresolved D. V was cut by 5 bases and J by 4 bases, with 12 bases left in between. This CDR3 comprises 14 residues. Germline V CDR1 and CDR2: SGHRS, YFSETQ. CDR3 in amino acids: CASRPGSLNEKLFF. CDR3 nucleotides: TGCGCCAGCAGGCCAGGATCACTTAATGAAAAACTGTTTTTT.

The gene calls are TRBV28 and TRBJ2-7; D is unresolved. CDR1 is MDHEN and CDR2 is SYDVKM in the germline V gene. The CDR3 sequence is 13 residues long. Trimming shortened V by 2 bases and J by 4 bases, and 9 bases separated the two germline ends. DNA of the CDR3: TGTGCCAGCAGTTTAGCCGCGCTGTACGAGCAGTACTTC. It codes for CASSLAALYEQYF.

The genes are TRBV5-1 and TRBJ1-4; weak D call: TRBD1 (6 bases). The CDR3 has 14 amino acids. The germline V gene has CDR1 SGHRS and CDR2 YFSETQ. Trimming left V 4 bases short and J 4 bases short, with 11 bases between. The chain's CDR3 is CASSRGQFNEKLFF. CDR3 in DNA: TGCGCCAGCAGCCGAGGACAGTTTAATGAAAAACTGTTTTTT.

The chain employs TRBV2 and TRBJ2-3, with 10 bases fitting TRBD2. The CDR3 contains 17 residues. From germline, CDR1 is SNHLY and CDR2 FYNNEI. The J segment lost 4 bases and the V segment lost 1 base, leaving 8 bases of the junction unmatched. The CDR3, as DNA: TGTGCCAGCAGTGAAGGAGGGTTAGCGGGGGGTGCAGATACGCAGTATTTT. Amino acid sequence: CASSEGGLAGGADTQYF.

This rearrangement joins TRBV10-3 to TRBJ2-2; 10 bases are a match to TRBD1. The ends lost 6 bases at V and 4 bases at J; junction bases unmatched: 5. This CDR3 is built from 15 residues. Germline CDR1 is ENHRY and CDR2 is SYGVKD. CDR3 loop: CAISGTGVGTGELFF. The CDR3 DNA reads as TGTGCCATCAGCGGGACAGGGGTTGGCACCGGGGAGCTGTTTTTT.

In its sample, this clone was seen a few times. In nucleotides, the CDR3 is TGTGCCAGCAGGGGACTAGCGGACAGCACAGATACGCAGTATTTT. Translated, it gives CASRGLADSTDTQYF. This chain joins TRBV2 and TRBJ2-3, with 11 bases fitting TRBD2. Germline V gene data show CDR1 as SNHLY and CDR2 as FYNNEI. The CDR3 is 15 amino acids. V lost 6 bases, J lost 0 bases, and 2 bases stayed unmatched.

This rearrangement joins TRBV27 to TRBJ2-1; maybe TRBD2 (5 bases). This CDR3 contains 14 residues. Looked up from germline, CDR1 is MNHEY and CDR2 is SMNVEV (reference sequence). V was trimmed by 4 bases and J by 8 bases, leaving 15 bases between them. CDR3 sequence (DNA): TGTGCCAGCAGTTCGATAACTAGTTTCGATGAGCAGTTCTTC. Its translation is CASSSITSFDEQFF.

The chain is built from TRBV5-1 and TRBJ2-2; perhaps TRBD2 as D (6 bases). Trimming stripped 0 bases from V and 4 bases from J, with 16 bases between. Germline loops: CDR1 SGHRS, CDR2 YFSETQ. The CDR3 length is 17 residues. CDR3 DNA: TGCGCCAGCAGCTTGGTGTTGGCGGGATTGGGCACCGGGGAGCTGTTTTTT. Translation gives CASSLVLAGLGTGELFF.

V and J are TRBV6-5 and TRBJ1-2, with TRBD1 as a possible D gene (6 bases). The germline V and J ends were trimmed by 5 bases and 4 bases, with 8 bases remaining between them. The CDR3 runs to 12 residues. CDR1 is MNHEY, CDR2 SVGAGI, per germline. The CDR3 nucleotides are TGTGCCAGCAGTACAGGGCTCTATGGCTACACCTTC. Encoded protein: CASSTGLYGYTF.

The chain recombines TRBV18 with TRBJ2-1; 7 nucleotides match TRBD2. The V gene's germline CDR1 is KGHSH and CDR2 LQKENI. The J segment lost 6 bases and the V segment lost 4 bases, leaving 3 bases of the junction unmatched. This CDR3 comprises 13 residues. CDR3 sequence reads: CASSHGTTNEQFF. The CDR3 DNA follows: TGTGCCAGCTCACACGGGACTACCAATGAGCAGTTCTTC.

This clone showed up just a few times. This rearrangement joins TRBV7-2 to TRBJ2-7; TRBD2 is a possible D gene (5 bases). This CDR3 has 16 amino acids. The V end was cut by 6 bases, the J end by 0 bases, with 18 bases between. Germline CDR1 is SGHTA and CDR2 is FQGNSA. This chain's CDR3 is CASSRRTGSSSYEQYF. CDR3 DNA sequence: TGTGCCAGCAGTCGTCGGACGGGGTCCAGCTCCTACGAGCAGTACTTC. The full variable domain, its missing parts supplied by reference TRBV7-2 and TRBJ2-7, is GAGVSQSPSNKVTEKGKDVELRCDPISGHTALYWYRQSLGQGLEFLIYFQGNSAPDKSGLPSDRFSAERTGGSVSTLTIQRTQQEDSAVYLCASSRRTGSSSYEQYFGPGTRLTVT.

The rearrangement links TRBV2 to TRBJ2-5, with D tentatively TRBD1 (6 bases). Germline V gene data show CDR1 as SNHLY and CDR2 as FYNNEI. This CDR3 contains 13 residues. Trimming cost V 9 bases and J 2 bases, with 13 bases left between them. CDR3 residues: CASRGQPQETQYF. The CDR3 DNA reads as TGTGCCAGTCGAGGACAGCCACAAGAGACCCAGTACTTC.

This clone was detected a few times. The genes are TRBV19 and TRBJ2-1; D perhaps matches TRBD2 (6 bases). The germline gives CDR1 LNHDA, CDR2 SQIVND (reference sequence). The CDR3 runs to 13 residues. Trimming cost V 4 bases and J 13 bases, with 17 bases left between them. The CDR3 nucleotides are TGTGCCAGTAGTACTAGATCCGGGACTCCTCAGTTCTTC. The encoded protein is CASSTRSGTPQFF.

The chain recombines TRBV6-5 with TRBJ2-7, with 7 bases fitting TRBD1. In germline, CDR1 is MNHEY, CDR2 SVGAGI. This CDR3 has 14 amino acids. With V trimmed by 2 bases and J by 7 bases, 8 bases remained unmatched. DNA for the CDR3: TGTGCCAGCAGTTACAGTGACAGGGCGAGTGAGCAGTACTTC. Translated: CASSYSDRASEQYF.

The gene calls are TRBV7-9 and TRBJ1-5; D uncertain. Germline loops: CDR1 SEHNR, CDR2 FQNEAQ (reference sequence). The CDR3 consists of 14 residues. V gave up 2 bases and J gave up 5 bases, with 10 bases separating them. The CDR3 sequence: CASSLSNEDQPQHF. CDR3 sequence (DNA): TGTGCCAGCAGCTTATCTAATGAGGATCAGCCCCAGCATTTT.

Worth noting for this clone: The same CDR3 arises from other DNA sequences in this sample as well. The rearrangement uses TRBV9 and TRBJ2-1; 8 positions agree with TRBD1. Germline CDR1 and CDR2: SGDLS and YYNGEE. The CDR3 contains 15 residues. The ends lost 2 bases at V and 6 bases at J; junction bases unmatched: 7. As DNA, the CDR3 is TGTGCCAGCAGCGTGACCGGGACAGGATCCAATGAGCAGTTCTTC. Its translation is CASSVTGTGSNEQFF.

The chain joins TRBV10-3 to TRBJ2-1; 8 bases align to TRBD2. Germline CDR1 and CDR2: ENHRY and SYGVKD. The V segment lost 4 bases and the J segment 8 bases; nucleotides outside the gene matches: 10. The CDR3 consists of 15 residues. The CDR3: CAISAERETRDEQFF. CDR3 nucleotide sequence: TGTGCCATCAGTGCGGAGCGGGAGACGAGGGATGAGCAGTTCTTC.